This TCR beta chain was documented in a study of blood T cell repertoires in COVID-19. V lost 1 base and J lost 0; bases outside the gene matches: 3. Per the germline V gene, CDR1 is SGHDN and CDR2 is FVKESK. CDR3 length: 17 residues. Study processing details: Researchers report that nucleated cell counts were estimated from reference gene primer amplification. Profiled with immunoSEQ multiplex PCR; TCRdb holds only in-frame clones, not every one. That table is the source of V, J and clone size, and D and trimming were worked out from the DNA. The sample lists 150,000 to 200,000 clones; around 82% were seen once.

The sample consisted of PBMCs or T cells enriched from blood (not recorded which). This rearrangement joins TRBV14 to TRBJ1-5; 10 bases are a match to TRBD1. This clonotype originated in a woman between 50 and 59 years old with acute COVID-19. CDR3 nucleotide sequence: TGTGCCAGCAGCCAAGTCGACAGGGGGCATAGCAATCAGCCCCAGCATTTT. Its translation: CASSQVDRGHSNQPQHF.